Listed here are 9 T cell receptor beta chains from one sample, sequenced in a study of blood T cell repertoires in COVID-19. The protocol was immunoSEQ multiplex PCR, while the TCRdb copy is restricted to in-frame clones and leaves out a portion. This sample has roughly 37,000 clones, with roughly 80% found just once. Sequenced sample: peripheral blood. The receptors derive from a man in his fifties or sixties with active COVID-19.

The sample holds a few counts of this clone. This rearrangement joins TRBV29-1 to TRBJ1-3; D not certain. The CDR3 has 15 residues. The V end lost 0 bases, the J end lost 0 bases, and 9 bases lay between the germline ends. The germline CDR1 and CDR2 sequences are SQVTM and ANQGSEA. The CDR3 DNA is TGCAGCGTTGAAGATCACACAATCTCTGGAAACACCATATATTTT. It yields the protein CSVEDHTISGNTIYF. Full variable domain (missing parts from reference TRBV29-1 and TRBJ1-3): SAVISQKPSRDICQRGTSLTIQCQVDSQVTMMFWYRQQPGQSLTLIATANQGSEATYESGFVIDKFPISRPNLTFSTLTVSNMSPEDSSIYLCSVEDHTISGNTIYFGEGSWLTVV.

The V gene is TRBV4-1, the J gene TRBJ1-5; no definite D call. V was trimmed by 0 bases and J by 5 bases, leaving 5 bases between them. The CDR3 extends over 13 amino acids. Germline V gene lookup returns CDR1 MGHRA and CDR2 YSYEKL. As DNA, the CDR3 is TGCGCCAGCAGCCAAGACCGGGATCAGCCCCAGCATTTT. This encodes CASSQDRDQPQHF.

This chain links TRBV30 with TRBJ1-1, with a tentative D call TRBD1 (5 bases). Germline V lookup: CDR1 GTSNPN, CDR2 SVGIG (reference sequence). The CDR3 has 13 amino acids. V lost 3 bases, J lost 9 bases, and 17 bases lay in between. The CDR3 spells CAWSVRGGGKAFF. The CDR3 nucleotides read TGTGCCTGGAGCGTAAGGGGCGGGGGGAAAGCTTTCTTT. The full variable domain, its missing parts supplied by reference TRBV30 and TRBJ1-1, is SQTIHQWPATLVQPVGSPLSLECTVEGTSNPNLYWYRQAAGRGLQLLFYSVGIGQISSEVPQNLSASRPQDRQFILSSKKLLLSDSGFYLCAWSVRGGGKAFFGQGTRLTVV.

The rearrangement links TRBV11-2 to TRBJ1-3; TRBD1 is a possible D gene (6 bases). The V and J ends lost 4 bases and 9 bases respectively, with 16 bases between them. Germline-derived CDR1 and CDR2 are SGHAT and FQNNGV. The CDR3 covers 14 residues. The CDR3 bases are TGTGCCAGCAGCTACCTCGCGGGGGGCAGCACCATATATTTT. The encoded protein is CASSYLAGGSTIYF.

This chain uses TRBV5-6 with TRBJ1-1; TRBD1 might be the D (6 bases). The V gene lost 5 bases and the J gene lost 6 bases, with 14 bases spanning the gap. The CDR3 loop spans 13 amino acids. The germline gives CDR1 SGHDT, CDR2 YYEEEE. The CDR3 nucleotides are TGTGCCAGCAGGCTAACAGGGTCGGCTGAAGCTTTCTTT. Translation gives CASRLTGSAEAFF. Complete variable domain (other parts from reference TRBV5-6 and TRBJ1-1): DAGVTQSPTHLIKTRGQQVTLRCSPKSGHDTVSWYQQALGQGPQFIFQYYEEEERQRGNFPDRFSGHQFPNYSSELNVNALLLGDSALYLCASRLTGSAEAFFGQGTRLTVV.

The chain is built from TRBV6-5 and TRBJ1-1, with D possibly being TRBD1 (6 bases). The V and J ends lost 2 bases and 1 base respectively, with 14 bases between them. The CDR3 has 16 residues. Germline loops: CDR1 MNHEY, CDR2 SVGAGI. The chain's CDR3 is CASSYPPGVRNTEAFF. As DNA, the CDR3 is TGTGCCAGCAGTTACCCGCCAGGGGTGAGGAACACTGAAGCTTTCTTT.

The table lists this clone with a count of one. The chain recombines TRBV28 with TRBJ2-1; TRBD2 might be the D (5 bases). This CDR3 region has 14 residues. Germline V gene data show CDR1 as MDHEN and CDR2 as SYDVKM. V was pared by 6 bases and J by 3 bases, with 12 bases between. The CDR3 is CASRIQSGYNEQFF. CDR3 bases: TGTGCCAGCAGGATCCAGAGCGGCTACAATGAGCAGTTCTTC.

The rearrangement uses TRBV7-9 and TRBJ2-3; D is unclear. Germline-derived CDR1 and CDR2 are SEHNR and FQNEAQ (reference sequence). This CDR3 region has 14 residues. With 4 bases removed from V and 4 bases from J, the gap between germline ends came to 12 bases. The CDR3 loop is CASSSSRFADTQYF. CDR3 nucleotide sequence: TGTGCCAGCAGCTCCTCGCGATTCGCAGATACGCAGTATTTT.

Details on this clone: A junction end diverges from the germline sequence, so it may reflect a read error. CDR3 region: CASSSGQGGNAEAFF. The CDR3 DNA sequence: TGTGCCAGCAGTTCCGGACAGGGTGGGAACGCTGAAGCTTTCTTT. The chain has TRBV28 and TRBJ1-1, with TRBD1 identical over 8 bases. The germline gives CDR1 MDHEN, CDR2 SYDVKM. The CDR3 covers 15 residues.